The 21 T cell receptor beta chains below were found in one sample sequenced in a study of T cell repertoires in cytomegalovirus infection. TCRdb passed the reads through MiXCR, listing each CDR3 protein once. Among approximately 190,000 distinct CDR3 sequences listed, roughly 27% were seen once. The sequenced sample was PBMCs. Source of these receptors: a human donor in good health (CMV status not recorded). Some clones in this sample may be carry-over from other donors' samples.

The rearrangement links TRBV11-2 to TRBJ2-5; TRBD1 matches 8 bases. From germline, CDR1 is SGHAT and CDR2 FQNNGV. The junction had 5 bases not matched to a gene; V was cut back by 6 bases and J by 2 bases. This CDR3 contains 14 residues. CDR3 sequence reads: CASSYQGAQETQYF. In DNA form, the CDR3 reads TGTGCCAGCAGTTATCAGGGGGCACAAGAGACCCAGTACTTC. The full variable domain, completed using reference TRBV11-2 and TRBJ2-5, is EAGVAQSPRYKIIEKRQSVAFWCNPISGHATLYWYQQILGQGPKLLIQFQNNGVVDDSQLPKDRFSAERLKGVDSTLKIQPAKLEDSAVYLCASSYQGAQETQYFGPGTRLLVL.

This clonotype has more than one count but fewer than ten. The rearrangement uses TRBV12-3 or TRBV12-4 and TRBJ2-3; the match to TRBD2 covers 7 bases. Germline trimming cut 6 bases from V and 4 bases from J; bases unmatched to any gene: 13. This CDR3 is built from 16 residues. This CDR3 is CASRGRGVIIADTQYF. The CDR3 coding sequence is TGTGCCAGCAGGGGCCGGGGGGTAATTATCGCAGATACGCAGTATTTT.

The chain uses TRBV20-1 and TRBJ2-7, with D perhaps TRBD2 (6 bases). Trimming took off 4 bases at V and 3 bases at J, with 16 bases between the two ends. The CDR3 extends over 14 amino acids. Germline V gene data show CDR1 as DFQATT and CDR2 as SNEGSKA (reference sequence). The CDR3 region is CSAISGTGDYEQYF. The CDR3 coding sequence is TGCAGTGCTATTTCCGGGACTGGAGACTACGAGCAGTACTTC.

The rearrangement joins TRBV7-8 to TRBJ2-3; a weak D match, TRBD2 (5 bases). CDR1 is SGHVS, CDR2 FQNEAQ, per germline. This CDR3 has 13 amino acids. The V gene lost 1 base and the J gene lost 5 bases, with 7 bases spanning the gap. CDR3 residues: CASSLVRGDTQYF. CDR3 in DNA: TGTGCCAGCAGCTTAGTCCGGGGAGATACGCAGTATTTT.

This clonotype was found many times. The CDR3 nucleotides read TGTGCCAGCAGTGACAGGGGGCGTACCGGGGCCAACGTCCTGACTTTC. It is translated as CASSDRGRTGANVLTF. The V gene is TRBV25-1, the J gene TRBJ2-6, with TRBD1 matching over 8 bases. CDR1 and CDR2 from the germline V gene are MGHDK and SYGVNS. J lost 4 bases, V lost 3 bases, and 5 bases had no gene match. The CDR3 runs to 16 residues.

With regard to this clonotype: A read error may produce the germline difference seen at one junction end. The CDR3 bases are TGTGCCAGCAGCTTAGCAAGTACGGTACAGCTCTCCTTCGAGCAGTACTTC. Translation: CASSLASTVQLSFEQYF. The V and J genes are TRBV7-8 and TRBJ2-7; D is ambiguous. This CDR3 comprises 17 residues. Germline CDR1 and CDR2: SGHVS and FQNEAQ.

The rearrangement joins TRBV14 to TRBJ2-7, with no clear D. The germline CDR1 and CDR2 sequences are SGHDN and FVKESK. The CDR3 is 11 residues long. Trimming took off 3 bases at V and 7 bases at J, with 7 bases between the two ends. The CDR3 loop reads CASSHMVEQYF. The CDR3 bases are TGTGCCAGCAGCCACATGGTAGAGCAGTACTTC. Full variable domain (outside the CDR3, taken from reference TRBV14 and TRBJ2-7): EAGVTQFPSHSVIEKGQTVTLRCDPISGHDNLYWYRRVMGKEIKFLLHFVKESKQDESGMPNNRFLAERTGGTYSTLKVQPAELEDSGVYFCASSHMVEQYFGPGTRLTVT.

This clonotype showed up just a few times. Sequence at one end of the junction differs from germline and may be a read error. The rearrangement uses TRBV6-1 and TRBJ2-5; TRBD2 agrees at 9 bases. Per the germline V gene, CDR1 is MNHNS and CDR2 is SASEGT. CDR3 length: 15 residues. The CDR3 coding sequence is TGTGCCAGCAGAGAAGCGGGGGGAACGCAAGAGACCCAGTACTTC. Translation: CASREAGGTQETQYF.

This clonotype was observed a handful of times. The V call is TRBV7-2, the J call TRBJ1-1; D gene uncertain. The germline V and J ends were trimmed by 4 bases and 5 bases, with 14 bases remaining between them. The CDR3 is made up of 14 amino acids. From germline, CDR1 is SGHTA and CDR2 FQGNSA. CDR3: CASSSLAGETEAFF. The CDR3 DNA follows: TGTGCCAGCAGCTCCTTGGCGGGAGAGACTGAAGCTTTCTTT.

The V and J genes are TRBV12-3 or TRBV12-4 and TRBJ2-5; D possibly corresponds to TRBD1 (6 bases). The ends were cut back, 2 bases at V and 5 bases at J, with 12 bases in the middle. There are 14 residues in the CDR3. CDR3 amino acids: CASSLIQGAETQYF. In DNA, the CDR3 is TGTGCCAGCAGTTTAATACAGGGCGCGGAGACCCAGTACTTC.

In its sample, this clonotype was seen a few times. The chain combines TRBV6-2 or TRBV6-3 with TRBJ2-5; the D call may be TRBD1 or TRBD2 (5 bases each). Germline-derived CDR1 and CDR2 are MNHEY and SVGEGT. V was shortened by 0 bases and J by 1 base, with 21 bases between the two germline ends. CDR3 length: 19 amino acids. The CDR3 here is CASSYSIGRDGAGQETQYF. CDR3 nucleotides: TGTGCCAGCAGTTACTCGATAGGGAGAGATGGGGCAGGCCAAGAGACCCAGTACTTC.

J is TRBJ2-7 and V is TRBV20-1; D is unclear. This CDR3 comprises 11 residues. V dropped 1 base and J dropped 5 bases, with 6 bases sitting between them. Germline values: CDR1 DFQATT, CDR2 SNEGSKA (reference sequence). The CDR3 sequence is CSARGGHEQYF. The CDR3 bases are TGCAGTGCTAGAGGTGGGCACGAGCAGTACTTC.

This clonotype was seen ten or more times. In DNA form, the CDR3 reads TGTGCCAGCAGTAGAGAAATGGCTCTCTGGACTGAAGCTTTCTTT. Its protein is CASSREMALWTEAFF. The chain couples TRBV12-3 or TRBV12-4 to TRBJ1-1, with D hard to call. The CDR3 sequence is 15 residues long. The V gene lost 5 bases and the J gene lost 5 bases, with 18 bases spanning the gap.

This clonotype has at least ten counts. The chain recombines TRBV7-6 with TRBJ1-1, with 10 positions matching TRBD1. Looked up from germline, CDR1 is SGHVS and CDR2 is FNYEAQ. The trim removed 5 bases at V and 3 bases at J, leaving 3 bases unmatched. The CDR3 consists of 14 residues. DNA of the CDR3: TGTGCCAGCAGCCGAGGGACAGGGGACACTGAAGCTTTCTTT. Protein product: CASSRGTGDTEAFF.

V usage is TRBV2 and J usage is TRBJ1-5; D ambiguous. The CDR3 sequence is 14 residues long. Trimming shortened V by 1 base and J by 6 bases, and 10 bases separated the two germline ends. Per the germline V gene, CDR1 is SNHLY and CDR2 is FYNNEI. The CDR3 nucleotides read TGTGCCAGCAGTGAAGATGAATTGCTTCAGCCCCAGCATTTT. As protein: CASSEDELLQPQHF.

There are many counts of this clonotype. The chain is built from TRBV7-2 and TRBJ2-2, with TRBD1 as a possible D gene (6 bases). Germline V gene sequence: CDR1 SGHTA, CDR2 FQGNSA. The CDR3 runs to 16 residues. V lost 5 bases and J 0 bases, leaving 13 bases between the germline ends. The CDR3 is CASSPQTGSNTGELFF. The CDR3 nucleotides read TGTGCCAGCAGCCCTCAGACAGGATCGAACACCGGGGAGCTGTTTTTT.

This clonotype showed up just a few times. The chain has TRBV7-9 and TRBJ1-2; the D gene is possibly TRBD1 (6 bases). The CDR3 totals 12 residues. Trimming cost V 5 bases and J 7 bases, with 11 bases left between them. The germline gives CDR1 SEHNR, CDR2 FQNEAQ (reference sequence). This CDR3 reads CASSPGHFGYTF. As DNA, the CDR3 is TGTGCCAGCAGCCCGGGACACTTTGGCTACACCTTC.

This CDR3 reads CASSTGISYEQYF. CDR3 sequence (DNA): TGTGCCAGCAGCACCGGGATCTCCTACGAGCAGTACTTC. The V gene is TRBV7-6, the J gene TRBJ2-7; possibly TRBD2 for D (5 bases). CDR1 SGHVS and CDR2 FNYEAQ come from the germline V gene. The CDR3 runs to 13 residues. The ends were cut back, 5 bases at V and 0 bases at J, with 8 bases in the middle.

This chain links TRBV7-4 with TRBJ1-1; D is uncertain. Trimming removed 5 bases from V and 1 base from J, with 14 bases in between. Germline assignment: CDR1 SGHVT and CDR2 SQSDAQ. The CDR3 loop spans 15 amino acids. CDR3 in amino acids: CASSPSSRGNTEAFF. The CDR3 region has the DNA TGTGCCAGCAGCCCAAGTAGTCGCGGGAACACTGAAGCTTTCTTT.

CDR3 residues: CASSEQYATQYF. In DNA, the CDR3 is TGTGCCAGCAGTGAACAGTATGCGACCCAGTACTTC. This chain links TRBV2 with TRBJ2-5; D gene ambiguous. The V end was cut by 2 bases, the J end by 7 bases, with 8 bases between. Germline V gene lookup returns CDR1 SNHLY and CDR2 FYNNEI. The CDR3 is 12 amino acids.

V is TRBV20-1 and J is TRBJ2-7, with TRBD1 as a possible D gene (5 bases). The CDR3 has 12 amino acids. Trimming stripped 5 bases from V and 0 bases from J, with 8 bases between. The germline V gene has CDR1 DFQATT and CDR2 SNEGSKA (reference sequence). The chain's CDR3 is CSAEQDSYEQYF. For the CDR3, the DNA is TGCAGTGCTGAACAGGACTCCTACGAGCAGTACTTC.